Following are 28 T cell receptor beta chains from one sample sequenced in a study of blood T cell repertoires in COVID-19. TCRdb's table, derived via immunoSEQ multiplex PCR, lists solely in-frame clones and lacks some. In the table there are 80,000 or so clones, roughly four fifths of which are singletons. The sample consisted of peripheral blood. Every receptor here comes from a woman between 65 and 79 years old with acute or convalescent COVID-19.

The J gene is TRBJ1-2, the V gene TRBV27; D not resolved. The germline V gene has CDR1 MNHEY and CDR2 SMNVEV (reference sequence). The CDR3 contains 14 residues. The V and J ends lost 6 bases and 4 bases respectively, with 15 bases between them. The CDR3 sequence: CASRGNSFPYGYTF. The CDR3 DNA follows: TGTGCCAGCAGAGGTAACAGCTTTCCCTATGGCTACACCTTC.

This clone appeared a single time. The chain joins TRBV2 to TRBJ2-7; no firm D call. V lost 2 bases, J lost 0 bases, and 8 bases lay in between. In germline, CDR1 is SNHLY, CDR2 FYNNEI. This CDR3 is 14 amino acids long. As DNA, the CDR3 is TGTGCCAGCAGTGAATTGGTCAGCTCCTACGAGCAGTACTTC. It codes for CASSELVSSYEQYF. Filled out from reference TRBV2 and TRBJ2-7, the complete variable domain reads EPEVTQTPSHQVTQMGQEVILRCVPISNHLYFYWYRQILGQKVEFLVSFYNNEISEKSEIFDDQFSVERPDGSNFTLKIRSTKLEDSAMYFCASSELVSSYEQYFGPGTRLTVT.

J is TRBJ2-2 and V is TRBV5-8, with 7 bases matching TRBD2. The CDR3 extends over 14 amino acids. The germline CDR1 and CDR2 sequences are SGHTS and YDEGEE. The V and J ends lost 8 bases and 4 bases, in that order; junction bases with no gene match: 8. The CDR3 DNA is TGTGCCAGTTCTGGGCGGGAGCTCACCGGGGAGCTGTTTTTT. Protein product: CASSGRELTGELFF.

CDR3 nucleotides: TGTGCCAGCAGTTTAGCACAGGGGCCCTTTGAAGCTTTCTTT. It yields the protein CASSLAQGPFEAFF. The rearrangement uses TRBV27 and TRBJ1-1; TRBD1 matches at 7 bases. Germline V gives CDR1 MNHEY, CDR2 SMNVEV (reference sequence). This CDR3 contains 14 residues. The V and J ends lost 2 bases and 7 bases, in that order; junction bases with no gene match: 7.

The CDR3, as DNA: TGTGCCAGCAGCCTCCAGGGTGTCGGCTTTTACGAGCAGTACTTC. Protein: CASSLQGVGFYEQYF. The chain joins TRBV3-1 (or the pseudogene TRBV3-2) to TRBJ2-7; tentative D call: TRBD1 (5 bases). Deletions cut 4 bases from V and 4 bases from J, with 17 bases between. Germline CDR1 is LGHDT and CDR2 is YNNKEL (reference sequence). This CDR3 comprises 15 residues.

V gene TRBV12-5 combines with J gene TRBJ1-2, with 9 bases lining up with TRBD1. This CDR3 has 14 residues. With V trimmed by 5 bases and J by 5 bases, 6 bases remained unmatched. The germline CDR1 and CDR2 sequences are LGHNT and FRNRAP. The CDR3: CASGAPGQGYGYTF. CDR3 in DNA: TGTGCTAGTGGTGCTCCGGGACAGGGTTATGGCTACACCTTC.

CDR3 sequence reads: CSVKDRVRAEAFF. As DNA, the CDR3 is TGCAGCGTAAAGGACAGGGTTAGGGCTGAAGCTTTCTTT. The chain carries TRBV29-1 and TRBJ1-1; TRBD1 agrees at 8 bases. The CDR3 totals 13 residues. V gave up 6 bases and J gave up 6 bases; unmatched junction bases: 9. Germline CDR1 reads SQVTM; CDR2 reads ANQGSEA.

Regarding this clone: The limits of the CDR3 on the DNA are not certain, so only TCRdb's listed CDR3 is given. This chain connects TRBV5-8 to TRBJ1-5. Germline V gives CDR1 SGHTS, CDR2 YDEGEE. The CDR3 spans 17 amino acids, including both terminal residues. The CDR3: CASSLVRFGGPTQPQHF.

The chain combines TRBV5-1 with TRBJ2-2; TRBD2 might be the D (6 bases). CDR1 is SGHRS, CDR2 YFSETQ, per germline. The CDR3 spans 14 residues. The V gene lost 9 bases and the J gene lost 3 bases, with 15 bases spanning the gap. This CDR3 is CATRVGGDTGELFF. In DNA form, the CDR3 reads TGCGCCACCCGGGTCGGCGGGGACACCGGGGAGCTGTTTTTT.

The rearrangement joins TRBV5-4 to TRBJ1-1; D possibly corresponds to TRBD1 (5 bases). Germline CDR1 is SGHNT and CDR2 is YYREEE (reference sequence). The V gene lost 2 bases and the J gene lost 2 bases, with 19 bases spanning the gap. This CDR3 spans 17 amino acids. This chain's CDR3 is CASSLQSGGWINTEAFF. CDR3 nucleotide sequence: TGTGCCAGCAGCTTACAGTCGGGGGGTTGGATTAACACTGAAGCTTTCTTT.

The CDR3 is CATSLSSQGRTQYF. Written as DNA, the CDR3 is TGTGCCACCAGCCTGAGCTCACAGGGGAGGACCCAGTACTTC. This chain uses TRBV24-1 with TRBJ2-5; 7 bases fit TRBD1. Germline-derived CDR1 and CDR2 are KGHDR and SFDVKD. The CDR3 spans 14 residues. V gave up 7 bases and J gave up 7 bases; unmatched junction bases: 11.

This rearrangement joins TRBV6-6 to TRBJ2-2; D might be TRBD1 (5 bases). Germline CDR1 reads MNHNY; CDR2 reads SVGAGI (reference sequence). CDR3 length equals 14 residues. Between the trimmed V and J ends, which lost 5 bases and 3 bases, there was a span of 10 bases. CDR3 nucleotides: TGTGCCAGCAGTAAACAGGATTACACCGGGGAGCTGTTTTTT. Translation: CASSKQDYTGELFF.

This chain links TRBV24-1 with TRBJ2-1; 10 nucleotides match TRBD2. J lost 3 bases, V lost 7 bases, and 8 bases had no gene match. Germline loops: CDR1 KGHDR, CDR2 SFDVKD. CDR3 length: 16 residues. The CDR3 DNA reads TGTGCCACCAGCCGAGTGGGGACTAGCGACTACAATGAGCAGTTCTTC. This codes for CATSRVGTSDYNEQFF.

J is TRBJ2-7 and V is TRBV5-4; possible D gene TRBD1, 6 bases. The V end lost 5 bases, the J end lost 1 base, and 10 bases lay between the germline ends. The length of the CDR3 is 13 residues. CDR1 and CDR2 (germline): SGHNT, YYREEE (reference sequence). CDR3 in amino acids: CASSRTGSYEQYF. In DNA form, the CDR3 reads TGTGCCAGCAGTCGAACAGGGTCCTACGAGCAGTACTTC. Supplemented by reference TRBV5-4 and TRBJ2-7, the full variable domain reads ETGVTQSPTHLIKTRGQQVTLRCSSQSGHNTVSWYQQALGQGPQFIFQYYREEENGRGNFPPRFSGLQFPNYSSELNVNALELDDSALYLCASSRTGSYEQYFGPGTRLTVT.

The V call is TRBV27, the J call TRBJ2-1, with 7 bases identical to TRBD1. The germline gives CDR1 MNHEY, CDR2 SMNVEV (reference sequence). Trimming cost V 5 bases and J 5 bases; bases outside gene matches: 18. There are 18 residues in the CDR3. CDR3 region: CASSPDRPMSISNNEQFF. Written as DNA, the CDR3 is TGTGCCAGCAGTCCGGACAGGCCGATGTCTATTTCAAACAATGAGCAGTTCTTC.

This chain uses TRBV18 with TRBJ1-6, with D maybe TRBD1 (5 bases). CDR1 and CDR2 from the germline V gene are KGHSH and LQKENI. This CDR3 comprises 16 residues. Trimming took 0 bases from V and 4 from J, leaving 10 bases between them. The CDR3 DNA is TGTGCCAGCTCACCACCTGACAGAACTTATAATTCACCCCTCCACTTT. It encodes CASSPPDRTYNSPLHF.

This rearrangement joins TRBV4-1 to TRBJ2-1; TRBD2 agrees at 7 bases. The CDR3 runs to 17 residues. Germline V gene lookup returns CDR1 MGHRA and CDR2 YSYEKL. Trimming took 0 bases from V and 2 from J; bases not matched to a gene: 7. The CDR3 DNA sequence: TGCGCCAGCAGCCAAGATGACCCTACTAGCGCCTACAATGAGCAGTTCTTC. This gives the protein CASSQDDPTSAYNEQFF.

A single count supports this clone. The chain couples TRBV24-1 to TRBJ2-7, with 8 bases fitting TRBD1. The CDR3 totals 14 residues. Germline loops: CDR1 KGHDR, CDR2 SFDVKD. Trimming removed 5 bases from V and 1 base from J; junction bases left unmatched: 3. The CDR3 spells CATSGQGRSYEQYF. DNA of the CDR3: TGTGCCACCAGTGGACAGGGGCGATCCTACGAGCAGTACTTC.

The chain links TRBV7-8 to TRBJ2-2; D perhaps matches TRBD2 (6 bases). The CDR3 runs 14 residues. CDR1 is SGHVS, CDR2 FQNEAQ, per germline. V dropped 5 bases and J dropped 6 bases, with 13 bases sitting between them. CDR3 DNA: TGTGCCAGCAGCCGGGACTCCCAACCCGGGGAGCTGTTTTTT. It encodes CASSRDSQPGELFF.

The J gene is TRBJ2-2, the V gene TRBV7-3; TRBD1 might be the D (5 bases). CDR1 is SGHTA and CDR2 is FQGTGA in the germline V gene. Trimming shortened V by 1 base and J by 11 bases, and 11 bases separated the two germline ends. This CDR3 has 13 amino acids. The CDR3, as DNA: TGTGCCAGCAGCTTAAGCGCAGGGCTAGAGCTGTTTTTT. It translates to CASSLSAGLELFF.

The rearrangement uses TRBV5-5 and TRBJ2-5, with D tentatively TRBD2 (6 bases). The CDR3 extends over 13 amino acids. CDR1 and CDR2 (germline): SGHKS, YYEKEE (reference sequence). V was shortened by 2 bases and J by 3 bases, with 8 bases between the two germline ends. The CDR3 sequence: CASSFGTEETQYF. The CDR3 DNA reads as TGTGCCAGCAGCTTTGGGACTGAAGAGACCCAGTACTTC.

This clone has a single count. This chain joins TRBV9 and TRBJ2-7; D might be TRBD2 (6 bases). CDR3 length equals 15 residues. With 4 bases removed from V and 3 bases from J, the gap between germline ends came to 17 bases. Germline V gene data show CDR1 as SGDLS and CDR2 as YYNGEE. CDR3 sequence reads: CASSLFSGADYEQYF. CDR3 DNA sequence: TGTGCCAGCAGCCTCTTTTCGGGAGCCGACTACGAGCAGTACTTC.

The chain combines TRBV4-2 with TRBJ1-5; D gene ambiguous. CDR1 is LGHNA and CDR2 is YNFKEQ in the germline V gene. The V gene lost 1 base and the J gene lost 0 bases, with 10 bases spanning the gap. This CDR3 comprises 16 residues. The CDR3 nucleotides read TGTGCCAGCAGCCAAGGTATAGCGAATAGCAATCAGCCCCAGCATTTT. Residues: CASSQGIANSNQPQHF.

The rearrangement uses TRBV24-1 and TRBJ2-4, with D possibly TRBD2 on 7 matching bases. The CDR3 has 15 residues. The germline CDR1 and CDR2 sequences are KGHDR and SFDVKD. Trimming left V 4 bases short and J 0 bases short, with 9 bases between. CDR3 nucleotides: TGTGCCACCAGTGAGGGGGGGCTAGCCAAAAACATTCAGTACTTC. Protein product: CATSEGGLAKNIQYF.

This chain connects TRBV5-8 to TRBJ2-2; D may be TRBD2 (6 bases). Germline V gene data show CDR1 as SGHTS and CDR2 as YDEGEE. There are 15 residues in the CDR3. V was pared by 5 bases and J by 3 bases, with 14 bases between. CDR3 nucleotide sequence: TGTGCCAGCAGGCGCCCGGGGGTTTACACCGGGGAGCTGTTTTTT. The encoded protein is CASRRPGVYTGELFF.

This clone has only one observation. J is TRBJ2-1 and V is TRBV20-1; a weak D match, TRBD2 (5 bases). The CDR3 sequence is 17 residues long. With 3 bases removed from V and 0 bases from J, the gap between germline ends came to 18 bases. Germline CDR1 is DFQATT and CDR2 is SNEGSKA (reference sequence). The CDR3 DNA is TGCAGTGCTAGTAGCGTTGGGAGCTCGAGCTCCTACAATGAGCAGTTCTTC. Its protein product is CSASSVGSSSSYNEQFF.

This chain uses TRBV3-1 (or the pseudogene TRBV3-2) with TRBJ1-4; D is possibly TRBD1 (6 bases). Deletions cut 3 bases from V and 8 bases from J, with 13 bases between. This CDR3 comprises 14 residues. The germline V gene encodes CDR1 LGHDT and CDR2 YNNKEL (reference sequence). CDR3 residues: CASSQGARGEKLFF. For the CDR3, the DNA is TGTGCCAGCAGCCAGGGGGCTAGAGGGGAAAAACTGTTTTTT.

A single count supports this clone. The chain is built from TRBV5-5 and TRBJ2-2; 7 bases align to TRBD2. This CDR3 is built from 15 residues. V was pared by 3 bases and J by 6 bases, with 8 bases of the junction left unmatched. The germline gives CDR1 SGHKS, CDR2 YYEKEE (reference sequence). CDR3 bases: TGTGCCAGCAGCTGGGAGGCGGGAGTTCCCGGGGAGCTGTTTTTT. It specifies CASSWEAGVPGELFF.